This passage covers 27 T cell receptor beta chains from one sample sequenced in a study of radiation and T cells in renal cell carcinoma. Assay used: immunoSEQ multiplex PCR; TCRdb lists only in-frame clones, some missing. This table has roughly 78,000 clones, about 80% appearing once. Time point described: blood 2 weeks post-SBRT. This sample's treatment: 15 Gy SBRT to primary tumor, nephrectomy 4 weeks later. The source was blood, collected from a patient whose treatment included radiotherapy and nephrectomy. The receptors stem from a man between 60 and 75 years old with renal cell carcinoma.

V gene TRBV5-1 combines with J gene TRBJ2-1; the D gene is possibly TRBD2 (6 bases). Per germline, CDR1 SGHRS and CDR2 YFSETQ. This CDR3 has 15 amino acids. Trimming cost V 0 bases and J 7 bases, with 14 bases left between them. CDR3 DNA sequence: TGCGCCAGCAGCTTGGAATTCCCGGGGGTGAATGAGCAGTTCTTC. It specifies CASSLEFPGVNEQFF. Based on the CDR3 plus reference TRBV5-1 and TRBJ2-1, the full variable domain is KAGVTQTPRYLIKTRGQQVTLSCSPISGHRSVSWYQQTPGQGLQFLFEYFSETQRNKGNFPGRFSGRQFSNSRSEMNVSTLELGDSALYLCASSLEFPGVNEQFFGPGTRLTVL.

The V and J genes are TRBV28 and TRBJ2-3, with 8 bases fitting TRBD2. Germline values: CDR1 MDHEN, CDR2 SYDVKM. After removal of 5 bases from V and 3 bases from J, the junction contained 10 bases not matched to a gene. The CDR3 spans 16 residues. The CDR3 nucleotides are TGTGCCAGCAGTCCCGCCAGCGGGAGCGGGACAGATACGCAGTATTTT. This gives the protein CASSPASGSGTDTQYF.

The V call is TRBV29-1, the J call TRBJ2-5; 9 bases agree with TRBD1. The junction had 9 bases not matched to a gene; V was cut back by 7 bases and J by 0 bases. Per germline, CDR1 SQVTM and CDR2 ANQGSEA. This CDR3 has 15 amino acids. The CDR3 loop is CSAARTGAYQETQYF. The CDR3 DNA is TGCAGCGCTGCCCGGACAGGGGCGTACCAAGAGACCCAGTACTTC. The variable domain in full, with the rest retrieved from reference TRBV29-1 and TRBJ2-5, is SAVISQKPSRDICQRGTSLTIQCQVDSQVTMMFWYRQQPGQSLTLIATANQGSEATYESGFVIDKFPISRPNLTFSTLTVSNMSPEDSSIYLCSAARTGAYQETQYFGPGTRLLVL.

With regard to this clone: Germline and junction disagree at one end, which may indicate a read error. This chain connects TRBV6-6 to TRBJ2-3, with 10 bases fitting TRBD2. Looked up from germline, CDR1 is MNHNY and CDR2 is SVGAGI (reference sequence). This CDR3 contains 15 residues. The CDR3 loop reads CAGRAAGGSPDTQYF. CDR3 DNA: TGTGCCGGCAGAGCAGCGGGAGGGTCTCCAGATACGCAGTATTTT.

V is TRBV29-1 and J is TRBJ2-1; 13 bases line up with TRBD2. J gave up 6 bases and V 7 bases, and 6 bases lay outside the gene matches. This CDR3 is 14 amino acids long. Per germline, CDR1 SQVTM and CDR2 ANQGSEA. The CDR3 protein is CSAAGLAGPNEQFF. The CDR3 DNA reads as TGCAGCGCTGCGGGACTAGCGGGACCCAATGAGCAGTTCTTC.

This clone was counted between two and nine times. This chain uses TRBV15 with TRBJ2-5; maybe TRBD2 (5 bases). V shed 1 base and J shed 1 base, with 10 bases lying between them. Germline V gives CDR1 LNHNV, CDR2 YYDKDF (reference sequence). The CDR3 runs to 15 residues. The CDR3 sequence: CATSRGGGFQETQYF. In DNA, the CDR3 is TGTGCCACCAGCAGAGGAGGCGGGTTCCAAGAGACCCAGTACTTC.

CDR3 amino acids: CASSSWDGRVGEQFF. CDR3 DNA: TGTGCCAGCAGCTCGTGGGACGGGAGGGTTGGTGAGCAGTTCTTC. V gene TRBV7-9 combines with J gene TRBJ2-1; 8 bases align to TRBD2. The CDR3 has 15 residues. J lost 9 bases, V lost 4 bases, and 11 bases had no gene match. Germline V gives CDR1 SEHNR, CDR2 FQNEAQ (reference sequence).

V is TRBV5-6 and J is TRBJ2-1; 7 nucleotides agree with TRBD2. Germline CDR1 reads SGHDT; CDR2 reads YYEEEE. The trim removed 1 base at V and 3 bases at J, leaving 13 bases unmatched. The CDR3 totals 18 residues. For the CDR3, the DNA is TGTGCCAGCAGCTTGACAGAGATAGTGGGAGGGGACTACAATGAGCAGTTCTTC. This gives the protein CASSLTEIVGGDYNEQFF.

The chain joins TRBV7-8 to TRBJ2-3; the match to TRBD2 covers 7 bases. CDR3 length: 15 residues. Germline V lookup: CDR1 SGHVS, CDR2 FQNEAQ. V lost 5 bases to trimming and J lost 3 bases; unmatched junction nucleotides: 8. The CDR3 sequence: CASSPGLVGTDTQYF. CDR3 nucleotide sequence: TGTGCCAGCAGCCCTGGACTAGTGGGGACAGATACGCAGTATTTT.

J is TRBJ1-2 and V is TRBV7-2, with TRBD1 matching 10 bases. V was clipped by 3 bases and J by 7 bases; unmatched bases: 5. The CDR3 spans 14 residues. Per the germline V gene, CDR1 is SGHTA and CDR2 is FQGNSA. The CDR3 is CASSLLTGGFGYTF. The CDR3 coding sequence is TGTGCCAGCAGCTTGCTGACAGGGGGCTTTGGCTACACCTTC.

As DNA, the CDR3 is TGCGCCAGCAGCCAGGGGACTAGCTCCAGGACCCAGTACTTC. Residues: CASSQGTSSRTQYF. The rearrangement joins TRBV4-3 to TRBJ2-5; 9 bases are shared with TRBD2. The germline V gene encodes CDR1 LGHNA and CDR2 YSLEER. The CDR3 sequence is 14 residues long. V lost 3 bases and J lost 7; bases outside the gene matches: 6.

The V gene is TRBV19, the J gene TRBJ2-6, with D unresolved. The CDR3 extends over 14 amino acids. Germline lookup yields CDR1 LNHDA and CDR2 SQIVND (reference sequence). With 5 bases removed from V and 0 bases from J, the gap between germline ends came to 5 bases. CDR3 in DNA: TGTGCCAGTAGTGCAGGCTCTGGGGCCAACGTCCTGACTTTC. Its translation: CASSAGSGANVLTF. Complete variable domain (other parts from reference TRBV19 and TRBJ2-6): DGGITQSPKYLFRKEGQNVTLSCEQNLNHDAMYWYRQDPGQGLRLIYYSQIVNDFQKGDIAEGYSVSREKKESFPLTVTSAQKNPTAFYLCASSAGSGANVLTFGAGSRLTVL.

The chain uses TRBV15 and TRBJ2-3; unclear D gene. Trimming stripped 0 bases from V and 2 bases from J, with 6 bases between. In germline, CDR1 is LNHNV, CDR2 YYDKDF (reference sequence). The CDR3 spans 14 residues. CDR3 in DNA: TGTGCCACCAGCAGAGATGGTGCCACAGATACGCAGTATTTT. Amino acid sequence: CATSRDGATDTQYF. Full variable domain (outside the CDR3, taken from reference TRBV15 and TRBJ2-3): DAMVIQNPRYQVTQFGKPVTLSCSQTLNHNVMYWYQQKSSQAPKLLFHYYDKDFNNEADTPDNFQSRRPNTSFCFLDIRSPGLGDTAMYLCATSRDGATDTQYFGPGTRLTVL.

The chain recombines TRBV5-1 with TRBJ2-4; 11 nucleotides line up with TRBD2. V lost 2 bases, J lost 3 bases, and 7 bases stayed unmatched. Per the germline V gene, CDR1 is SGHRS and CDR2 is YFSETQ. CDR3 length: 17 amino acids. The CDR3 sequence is CASSLRGLAGRKNIQYF. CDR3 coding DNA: TGCGCCAGCAGCTTACGCGGACTAGCGGGCCGCAAAAACATTCAGTACTTC.

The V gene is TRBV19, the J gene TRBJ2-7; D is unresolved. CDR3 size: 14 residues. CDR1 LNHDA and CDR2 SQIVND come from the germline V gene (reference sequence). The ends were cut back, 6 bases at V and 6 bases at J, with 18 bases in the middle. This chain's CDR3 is CASSSPERAREQYF. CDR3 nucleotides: TGTGCCAGTAGCTCACCTGAAAGAGCCCGCGAGCAGTACTTC.

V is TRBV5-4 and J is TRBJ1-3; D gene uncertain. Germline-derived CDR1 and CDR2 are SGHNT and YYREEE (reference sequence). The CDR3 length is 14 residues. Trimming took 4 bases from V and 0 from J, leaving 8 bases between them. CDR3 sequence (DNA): TGTGCCAGCAGCCTTCGTGGCTCTGGAAACACCATATATTTT. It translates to CASSLRGSGNTIYF.

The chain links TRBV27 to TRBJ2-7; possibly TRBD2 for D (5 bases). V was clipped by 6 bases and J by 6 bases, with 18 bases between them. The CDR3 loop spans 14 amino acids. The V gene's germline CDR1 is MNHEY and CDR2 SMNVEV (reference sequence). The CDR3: CASRVTMDWGEQYF. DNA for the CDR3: TGTGCCAGCAGGGTGACTATGGATTGGGGCGAGCAGTACTTC.

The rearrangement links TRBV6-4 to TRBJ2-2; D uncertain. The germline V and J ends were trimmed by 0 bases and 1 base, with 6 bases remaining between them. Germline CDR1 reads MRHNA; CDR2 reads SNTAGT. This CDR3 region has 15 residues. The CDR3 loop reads CASSDSGLNTGELFF. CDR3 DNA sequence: TGTGCCAGCAGTGACTCCGGTCTGAACACCGGGGAGCTGTTTTTT.

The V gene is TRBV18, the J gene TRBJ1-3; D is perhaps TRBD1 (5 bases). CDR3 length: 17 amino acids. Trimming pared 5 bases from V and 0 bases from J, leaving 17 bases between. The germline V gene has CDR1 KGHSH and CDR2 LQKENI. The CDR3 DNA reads TGTGCCAGCTCAGAGCTAGGGGTTCACACCTCTGGAAACACCATATATTTT. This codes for CASSELGVHTSGNTIYF.

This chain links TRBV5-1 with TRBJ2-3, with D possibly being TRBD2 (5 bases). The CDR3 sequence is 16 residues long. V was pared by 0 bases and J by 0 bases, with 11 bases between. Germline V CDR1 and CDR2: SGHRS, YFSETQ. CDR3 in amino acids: CASSLVGGFSTDTQYF. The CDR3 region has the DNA TGCGCCAGCAGCTTGGTTGGCGGGTTTAGCACAGATACGCAGTATTTT.

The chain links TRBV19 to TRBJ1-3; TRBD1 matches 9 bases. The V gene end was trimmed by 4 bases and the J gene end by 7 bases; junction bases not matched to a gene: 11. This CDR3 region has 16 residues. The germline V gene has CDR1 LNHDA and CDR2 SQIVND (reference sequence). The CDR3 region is CASSTILQGAGNTIYF. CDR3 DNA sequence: TGTGCCAGTAGTACGATACTACAGGGGGCAGGGAACACCATATATTTT.

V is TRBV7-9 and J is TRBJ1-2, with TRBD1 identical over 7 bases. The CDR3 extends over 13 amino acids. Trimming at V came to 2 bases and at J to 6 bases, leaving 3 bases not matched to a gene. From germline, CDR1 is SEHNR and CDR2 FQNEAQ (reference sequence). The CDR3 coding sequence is TGTGCCAGCAGCTTACCCGGACAGGATGGCTACACCTTC. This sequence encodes CASSLPGQDGYTF.

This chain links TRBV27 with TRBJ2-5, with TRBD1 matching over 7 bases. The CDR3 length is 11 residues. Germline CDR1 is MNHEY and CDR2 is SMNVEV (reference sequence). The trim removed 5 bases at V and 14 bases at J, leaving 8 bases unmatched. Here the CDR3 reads CASSPDRERYF. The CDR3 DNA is TGTGCCAGCAGTCCTGACAGGGAGCGATACTTC.

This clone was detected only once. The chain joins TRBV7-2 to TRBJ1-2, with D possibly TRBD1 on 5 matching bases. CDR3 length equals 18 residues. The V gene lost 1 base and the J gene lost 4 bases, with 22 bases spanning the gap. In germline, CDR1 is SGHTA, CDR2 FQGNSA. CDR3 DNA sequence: TGTGCCAGCAGCTTAGGCGGGCCCACAGGATCCTCGCCCTATGGCTACACCTTC. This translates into CASSLGGPTGSSPYGYTF.

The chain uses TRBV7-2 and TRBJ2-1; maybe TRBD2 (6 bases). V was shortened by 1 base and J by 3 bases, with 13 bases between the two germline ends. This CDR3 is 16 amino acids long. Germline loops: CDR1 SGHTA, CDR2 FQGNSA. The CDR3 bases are TGTGCCAGCAGCTTAGTGCCGGCGGGGAGCTACAATGAGCAGTTCTTC. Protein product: CASSLVPAGSYNEQFF.

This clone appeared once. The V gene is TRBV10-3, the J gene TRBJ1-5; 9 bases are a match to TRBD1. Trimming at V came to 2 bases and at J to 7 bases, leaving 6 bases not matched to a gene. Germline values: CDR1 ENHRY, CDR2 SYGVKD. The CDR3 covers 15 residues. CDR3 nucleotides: TGTGCCATCAGTGAGGGACAGGGGACAGGACAGCCCCAGCATTTT. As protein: CAISEGQGTGQPQHF.

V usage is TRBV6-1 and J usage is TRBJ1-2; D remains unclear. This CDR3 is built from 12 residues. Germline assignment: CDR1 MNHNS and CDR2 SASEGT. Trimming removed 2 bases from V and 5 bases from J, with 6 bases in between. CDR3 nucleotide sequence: TGTGCCAGCAGTGAATTGGGATATGGCTACACCTTC. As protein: CASSELGYGYTF.